The 26 T cell receptor beta chains below come from one sample, sequenced in a study of immune evolution from preneoplasia to lung adenocarcinoma. Assay: immunoSEQ multiplex PCR; the TCRdb copy retains only in-frame clones and omits some. The data hold 30,000 to 45,000 clones, with 74% observed a single time. Sequencing input: FFPE invasive lung adenocarcinoma tissue. These receptors were collected from a person between 60 and 70 years old with lung adenocarcinoma.

J is TRBJ2-1 and V is TRBV28; 13 nucleotides match TRBD2. V lost 6 bases to trimming and J lost 2 bases; unmatched junction nucleotides: 4. The germline V gene encodes CDR1 MDHEN and CDR2 SYDVKM. The CDR3 is 16 residues long. The CDR3 sequence: CASSFGLAGAYNEQFF. CDR3 in DNA: TGTGCCAGCAGCTTCGGACTAGCGGGAGCCTACAATGAGCAGTTCTTC.

The rearrangement uses TRBV7-2 and TRBJ2-1; D remains unclear. Germline V gives CDR1 SGHTA, CDR2 FQGNSA. V was trimmed by 2 bases and J by 1 base, leaving 9 bases between them. The CDR3 runs to 15 residues. The CDR3 DNA is TGTGCCAGCAGCTTACAGGCAGATTCCTACAATGAGCAGTTCTTC. Encoded protein: CASSLQADSYNEQFF. Supplemented by reference TRBV7-2 and TRBJ2-1, the full variable domain reads GAGVSQSPSNKVTEKGKDVELRCDPISGHTALYWYRQSLGQGLEFLIYFQGNSAPDKSGLPSDRFSAERTGGSVSTLTIQRTQQEDSAVYLCASSLQADSYNEQFFGPGTRLTVL.

The V gene is TRBV4-1, the J gene TRBJ2-4, with unresolved D. Trimming pared 3 bases from V and 8 bases from J, leaving 14 bases between. This CDR3 has 14 residues. CDR1 and CDR2 from the germline V gene are MGHRA and YSYEKL. CDR3 region: CASSQTFPRDIQYF. In nucleotides, the CDR3 is TGCGCCAGCAGCCAGACTTTCCCTCGAGACATTCAGTACTTC.

The rearrangement uses TRBV2 and TRBJ1-2; D is unclear. Germline CDR1 reads SNHLY; CDR2 reads FYNNEI. The V and J ends lost 7 bases and 7 bases respectively, with 19 bases between them. The length of the CDR3 is 14 residues. The CDR3 region has the DNA TGTGCCAGCACTGGTGGTTCGGGATACAGTGGCTACACCTTC. It translates to CASTGGSGYSGYTF.

This clone was counted only a few times. The chain recombines TRBV28 with TRBJ2-7, with D perhaps matching TRBD2 (5 bases). The CDR3 totals 12 residues. Trimming removed 5 bases from V and 3 bases from J, with 8 bases in between. Germline CDR1 MDHEN, CDR2 SYDVKM. CDR3: CASSPGVYEQYF. The CDR3 DNA reads as TGTGCCAGCAGTCCCGGGGTCTACGAGCAGTACTTC.

The chain employs TRBV10-3 and TRBJ2-2, with D unclear. The CDR3 length is 11 residues. Germline values: CDR1 ENHRY, CDR2 SYGVKD. Trimming stripped 10 bases from V and 7 bases from J, with 10 bases between. CDR3 sequence: CATLWGGELFF. CDR3 DNA sequence: TGTGCCACCTTATGGGGCGGGGAGCTGTTTTTT.

CDR3 protein: CASSFSGDYGYTF. The CDR3 DNA reads as TGTGCCAGCAGCTTTTCAGGGGACTATGGCTACACCTTC. J is TRBJ1-2 and V is TRBV7-2, with D maybe TRBD1 (6 bases). Germline V CDR1 and CDR2: SGHTA, FQGNSA. The germline V and J ends were trimmed by 3 bases and 3 bases, with 8 bases remaining between them. The CDR3 runs 13 residues.

The chain couples TRBV18 to TRBJ2-3; the D is unclear. The germline V gene has CDR1 KGHSH and CDR2 LQKENI. The CDR3 has 15 amino acids. The V end lost 2 bases, the J end lost 2 bases, and 11 bases lay between the germline ends. CDR3 in amino acids: CASSPIPDLTDTQYF. For the CDR3, the DNA is TGTGCCAGCTCACCAATCCCAGACCTCACAGATACGCAGTATTTT. The complete variable domain, with remaining parts taken from reference TRBV18 and TRBJ2-3, reads NAGVMQNPRHLVRRRGQEARLRCSPMKGHSHVYWYRQLPEEGLKFMVYLQKENIIDESGMPKERFSAEFPKEGPSILRIQQVVRGDSAAYFCASSPIPDLTDTQYFGPGTRLTVL.

The chain is built from TRBV7-9 and TRBJ2-2; 11 bases line up with TRBD2. Germline CDR1 SEHNR, CDR2 FQNEAQ (reference sequence). Losses at the gene ends were 4 bases for V and 6 bases for J; bases not matched to a gene: 16. The CDR3 has 19 amino acids. CDR3 loop: CASSSLTVLAGVVAGELFF. For the CDR3, the DNA is TGTGCCAGCAGCTCCCTTACTGTACTAGCGGGGGTGGTCGCCGGGGAGCTGTTTTTT.

The V and J genes are TRBV11-3 and TRBJ2-7, with D possibly TRBD1 on 5 matching bases. This CDR3 is built from 14 residues. Trimming shortened V by 5 bases and J by 2 bases, and 13 bases separated the two germline ends. Germline V lookup: CDR1 SGHNT, CDR2 YENEEA. The CDR3 DNA reads as TGTGCCAGCAGCCTTCGACAGCTTCCCTACGAGCAGTACTTC. Encoded protein: CASSLRQLPYEQYF.

To note about this clone: Distinct nucleotide sequences in the sample also encode this CDR3. The J gene is TRBJ1-1, the V gene TRBV2; tentatively, D is TRBD1 (6 bases). CDR1 and CDR2 from the germline V gene are SNHLY and FYNNEI. This CDR3 spans 13 amino acids. Trimming took 4 bases from V and 2 from J, leaving 8 bases between them. DNA of the CDR3: TGTGCCAGCAGTGTGGACAGTAACACTGAAGCTTTCTTT. It is translated as CASSVDSNTEAFF.

The V call is TRBV20-1, the J call TRBJ2-5; D gene uncertain. With 5 bases removed from V and 7 bases from J, the gap between germline ends came to 8 bases. The CDR3 is 10 amino acids. CDR1 is DFQATT, CDR2 SNEGSKA, per germline (reference sequence). CDR3 DNA sequence: TGCAGTGCTGGATTTGGGACCCAGTACTTC. Translated, it gives CSAGFGTQYF.

The J gene is TRBJ2-7, the V gene TRBV28, with unresolved D. The CDR3 is 12 residues long. Germline-derived CDR1 and CDR2 are MDHEN and SYDVKM. Trimming left V 5 bases short and J 3 bases short, with 8 bases between. CDR3 coding DNA: TGTGCCAGCAGTGGATCCTACTACGAGCAGTACTTC. It yields the protein CASSGSYYEQYF.

The chain recombines TRBV5-4 with TRBJ2-3; D call uncertain. The CDR3 contains 12 residues. CDR1 SGHNT and CDR2 YYREEE come from the germline V gene (reference sequence). Between the trimmed V and J ends, which lost 1 base and 4 bases, there was a span of 4 bases. As DNA, the CDR3 is TGTGCCAGCAGCTTGTCGTCAGATACGCAGTATTTT. Translating it yields CASSLSSDTQYF.

The chain joins TRBV30 to TRBJ1-4; 10 nucleotides align to TRBD1. Germline CDR1 GTSNPN, CDR2 SVGIG (reference sequence). This CDR3 contains 15 residues. The ends lost 7 bases at V and 2 bases at J; junction bases unmatched: 7. The CDR3 loop is CASWTGGRTNEKLFF. CDR3 nucleotide sequence: TGTGCCTCCTGGACAGGGGGGCGGACTAATGAAAAACTGTTTTTT. Based on the CDR3 plus reference TRBV30 and TRBJ1-4, the full variable domain is SQTIHQWPATLVQPVGSPLSLECTVEGTSNPNLYWYRQAAGRGLQLLFYSVGIGQISSEVPQNLSASRPQDRQFILSSKKLLLSDSGFYLCASWTGGRTNEKLFFGSGTQLSVL.

V is TRBV11-2 and J is TRBJ1-1; no clear D gene. Trimming left V 5 bases short and J 6 bases short, with 16 bases between. CDR1 is SGHAT and CDR2 is FQNNGV in the germline V gene. The CDR3 is made up of 14 amino acids. CDR3 DNA sequence: TGTGCCAGCAGCCTAAAAAACCTCGGCCCTGAAGCTTTCTTT. Protein product: CASSLKNLGPEAFF. Combining the CDR3 with reference TRBV11-2 and TRBJ1-1 gives the whole variable domain EAGVAQSPRYKIIEKRQSVAFWCNPISGHATLYWYQQILGQGPKLLIQFQNNGVVDDSQLPKDRFSAERLKGVDSTLKIQPAKLEDSAVYLCASSLKNLGPEAFFGQGTRLTVV.

The count of this clone is one. This chain connects TRBV11-2 to TRBJ2-7; tentative D call: TRBD2 (5 bases). CDR1 is SGHAT, CDR2 FQNNGV, per germline. V was cut by 3 bases and J by 5 bases, with 11 bases left in between. The CDR3 loop spans 13 amino acids. CDR3 nucleotides: TGTGCCAGCAGCTTGCGCCTAGCCGACGAGCAGTACTTC. Translation: CASSLRLADEQYF.

The chain is built from TRBV10-2 and TRBJ2-1, with D possibly matching TRBD2 (5 bases). The CDR3 is 11 amino acids. Germline CDR1 is WSHSY and CDR2 is SAAADI. V dropped 8 bases and J dropped 7 bases, with 9 bases sitting between them. The CDR3 bases are TGCGCCAGCCAGGTAGCGAATGAGCAGTTCTTC. Residues: CASQVANEQFF.

The genes are TRBV7-8 and TRBJ1-1, with D unclear. There are 14 residues in the CDR3. V was trimmed by 1 base and J by 4 bases, leaving 10 bases between them. CDR1 SGHVS and CDR2 FQNEAQ come from the germline V gene. The CDR3 sequence is CASSLVREITEAFF. DNA of the CDR3: TGTGCCAGCAGCTTAGTCCGTGAAATCACTGAAGCTTTCTTT.

This rearrangement joins TRBV18 to TRBJ2-1; possible D gene TRBD2, 6 bases. Trimming removed 0 bases from V and 2 bases from J, with 14 bases in between. The CDR3 is 17 amino acids. Germline V gene sequence: CDR1 KGHSH, CDR2 LQKENI. CDR3 sequence: CASSPPGELAAYNEQFF. CDR3 nucleotide sequence: TGTGCCAGCTCACCACCGGGGGAACTAGCCGCCTACAATGAGCAGTTCTTC.

This rearrangement joins TRBV2 to TRBJ2-5, with a possible D match to TRBD2 (6 bases). There are 14 residues in the CDR3. With 6 bases removed from V and 2 bases from J, the gap between germline ends came to 13 bases. Germline V gives CDR1 SNHLY, CDR2 FYNNEI. Here the CDR3 reads CASRAGRIQETQYF. CDR3 DNA: TGTGCCAGCAGGGCGGGACGGATACAAGAGACCCAGTACTTC.

The chain employs TRBV5-4 and TRBJ1-3; D gene uncertain. The ends were cut back, 0 bases at V and 4 bases at J, with 11 bases in the middle. Per germline, CDR1 SGHNT and CDR2 YYREEE (reference sequence). This CDR3 contains 15 residues. The CDR3 is CASSLAYSSGNTIYF. Written as DNA, the CDR3 is TGTGCCAGCAGCTTGGCGTACAGCTCGGGAAACACCATATATTTT.

The chain couples TRBV6-6 to TRBJ2-1; D perhaps matches TRBD1 (5 bases). V was trimmed by 6 bases and J by 3 bases, leaving 12 bases between them. In germline, CDR1 is MNHNY, CDR2 SVGAGI (reference sequence). The CDR3 sequence is 14 residues long. In DNA, the CDR3 is TGTGCCAGCAGCCGGACAAGACACTACAATGAGCAGTTCTTC. It codes for CASSRTRHYNEQFF.

The chain combines TRBV30 with TRBJ1-1; no reliable D call. The CDR3 is made up of 16 amino acids. The V and J ends lost 0 bases and 0 bases respectively, with 14 bases between them. The germline V gene encodes CDR1 GTSNPN and CDR2 SVGIG (reference sequence). The CDR3 spells CAWSVDIRSMNTEAFF. The CDR3 coding sequence is TGTGCCTGGAGTGTAGACATCCGCAGCATGAACACTGAAGCTTTCTTT. Using reference TRBV30 and TRBJ1-1 for the parts outside the CDR3, the full variable domain is SQTIHQWPATLVQPVGSPLSLECTVEGTSNPNLYWYRQAAGRGLQLLFYSVGIGQISSEVPQNLSASRPQDRQFILSSKKLLLSDSGFYLCAWSVDIRSMNTEAFFGQGTRLTVV.

The chain carries TRBV7-9 and TRBJ1-1; D call uncertain. Between the trimmed V and J ends, which lost 5 bases and 1 base, there was a span of 17 bases. The germline gives CDR1 SEHNR, CDR2 FQNEAQ (reference sequence). The CDR3 runs to 16 residues. This chain's CDR3 is CASSPIRPLKNTEAFF. CDR3 DNA sequence: TGTGCCAGCAGCCCCATTCGACCCCTAAAGAACACTGAAGCTTTCTTT.

The chain is built from TRBV28 and TRBJ1-1; no firm D call. CDR3 length equals 12 residues. CDR1 and CDR2 from the germline V gene are MDHEN and SYDVKM. V was shortened by 6 bases and J by 1 base, with 6 bases between the two germline ends. The CDR3 loop is CASSRWNTEAFF. For the CDR3, the DNA is TGTGCCAGCAGCCGATGGAACACTGAAGCTTTCTTT.